The T cell receptor (beta chain) described here comes from a study of vaccination effects on CD4 cells after COVID-19. Study summary: A median of 72 days separated the second dose and sampling. With approximately 9.8 ug/ml peptides and around 9.6 IU/ml IL-2, 2 million or so PBMC per well were cultured.

Concerning this clone: Its antigen is undetermined.

Following a 10-day culture, CD4+ T cells were purified. This individual tested PCR-positive for SARS-CoV-2 infection between March and December 2020. Participants completed two doses of the BNT162b2 or mRNA-1273 vaccine. IL-2 medium supplanted half the medium on days 3 and 7. TCRdb keeps only in-frame clones here, not all; method: immunoSEQ multiplex PCR. The repertoire holds tens of thousands of clones, with more than 65% as singletons. The CDR3 consists of 16 residues. Trimming removed 1 base at V and 0 bases at J, with 10 bases between. Germline V gene sequence: CDR1 LGHDT, CDR2 YNNKEL (reference sequence).

The source of this sequence is a human donor who had a prior SARS-CoV-2 infection. The chain uses TRBV3-1 (or the pseudogene TRBV3-2) and TRBJ1-3; D is unclear. The sequences come from CD4+ T cells from PBMCs cultured without peptide, collected after COVID-19 vaccination. The CDR3 here is CASSQGVKYSGNTIYF. CDR3 nucleotides: TGTGCCAGCAGCCAAGGGGTCAAGTACTCTGGAAACACCATATATTTT.